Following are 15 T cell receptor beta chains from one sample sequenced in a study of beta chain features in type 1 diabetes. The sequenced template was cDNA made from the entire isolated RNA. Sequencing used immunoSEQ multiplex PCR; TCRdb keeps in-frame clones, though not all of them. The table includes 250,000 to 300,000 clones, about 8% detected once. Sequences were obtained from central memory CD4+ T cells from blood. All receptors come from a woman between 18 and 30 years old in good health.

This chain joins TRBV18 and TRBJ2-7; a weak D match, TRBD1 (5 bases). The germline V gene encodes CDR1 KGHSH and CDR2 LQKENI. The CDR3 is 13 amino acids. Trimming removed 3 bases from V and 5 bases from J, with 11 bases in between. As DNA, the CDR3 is TGTGCCAGCTCACCCTTCGACAGTAACGAGCAGTACTTC. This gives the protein CASSPFDSNEQYF.

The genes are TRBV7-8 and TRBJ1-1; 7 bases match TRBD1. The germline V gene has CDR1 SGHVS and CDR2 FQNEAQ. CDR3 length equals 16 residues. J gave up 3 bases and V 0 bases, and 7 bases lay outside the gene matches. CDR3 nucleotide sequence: TGTGCCAGCAGCTTAGCGGCAGGGGGACGGGACACTGAAGCTTTCTTT. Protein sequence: CASSLAAGGRDTEAFF.

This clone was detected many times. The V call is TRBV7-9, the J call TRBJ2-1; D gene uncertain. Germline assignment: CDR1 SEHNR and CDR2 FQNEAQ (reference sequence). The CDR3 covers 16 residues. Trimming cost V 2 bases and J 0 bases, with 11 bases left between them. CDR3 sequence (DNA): TGTGCCAGCAGCTTACGTCTGCGTTACTCCTACAATGAGCAGTTCTTC. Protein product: CASSLRLRYSYNEQFF.

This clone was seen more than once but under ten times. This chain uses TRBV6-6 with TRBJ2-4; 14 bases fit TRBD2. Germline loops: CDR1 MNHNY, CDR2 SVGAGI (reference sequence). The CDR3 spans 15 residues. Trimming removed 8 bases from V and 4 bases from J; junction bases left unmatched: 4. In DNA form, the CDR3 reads TGTGCCAGCGGACTAGCGGGGGGCGGTAAAAACATTCAGTACTTC. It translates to CASGLAGGGKNIQYF.

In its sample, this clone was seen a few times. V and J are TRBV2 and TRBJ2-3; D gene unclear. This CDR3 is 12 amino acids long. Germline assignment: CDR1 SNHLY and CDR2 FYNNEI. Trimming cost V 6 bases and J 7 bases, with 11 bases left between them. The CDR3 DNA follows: TGTGCCAGCAGGGGTATACAGTATACGCAGTATTTT. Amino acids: CASRGIQYTQYF.

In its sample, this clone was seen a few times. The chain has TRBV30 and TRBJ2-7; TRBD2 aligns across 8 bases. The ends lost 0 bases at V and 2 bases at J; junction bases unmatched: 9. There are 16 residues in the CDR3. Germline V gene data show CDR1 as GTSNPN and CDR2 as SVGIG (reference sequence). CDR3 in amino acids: CAWSVSALAGTYEQYF. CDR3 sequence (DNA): TGTGCCTGGAGTGTAAGTGCGTTAGCGGGAACCTACGAGCAGTACTTC.

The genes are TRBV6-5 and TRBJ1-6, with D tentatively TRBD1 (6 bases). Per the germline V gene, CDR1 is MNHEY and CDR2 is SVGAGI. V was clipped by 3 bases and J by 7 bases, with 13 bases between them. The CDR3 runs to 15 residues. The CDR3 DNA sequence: TGTGCCAGCAGTTATGGGACATATGGAAATTCACCCCTCCACTTT. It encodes CASSYGTYGNSPLHF.

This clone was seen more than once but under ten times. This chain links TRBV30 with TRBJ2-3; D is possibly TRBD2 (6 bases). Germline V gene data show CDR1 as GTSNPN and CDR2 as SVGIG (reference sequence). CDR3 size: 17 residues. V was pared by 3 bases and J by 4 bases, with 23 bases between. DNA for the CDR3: TGTGCCTGGAGCCAGGCGGGGCAGGTTTTTTGGGCAGATACGCAGTATTTT. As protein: CAWSQAGQVFWADTQYF.

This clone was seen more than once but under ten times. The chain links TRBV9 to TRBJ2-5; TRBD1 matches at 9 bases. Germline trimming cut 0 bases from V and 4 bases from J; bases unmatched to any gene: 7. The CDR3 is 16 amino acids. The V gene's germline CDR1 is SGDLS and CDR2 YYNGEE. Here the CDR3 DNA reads TGTGCCAGCAGCGTAGGAACAGGGGGCATGGGAGAGACCCAGTACTTC. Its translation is CASSVGTGGMGETQYF.

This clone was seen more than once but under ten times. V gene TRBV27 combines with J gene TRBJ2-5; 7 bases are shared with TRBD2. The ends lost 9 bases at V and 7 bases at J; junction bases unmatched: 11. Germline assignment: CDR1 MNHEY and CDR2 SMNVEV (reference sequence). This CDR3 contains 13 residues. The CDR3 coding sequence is TGTGCCAGTTCGTCTAGCGGTGTTGGGACCCAGTACTTC. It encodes CASSSSGVGTQYF.

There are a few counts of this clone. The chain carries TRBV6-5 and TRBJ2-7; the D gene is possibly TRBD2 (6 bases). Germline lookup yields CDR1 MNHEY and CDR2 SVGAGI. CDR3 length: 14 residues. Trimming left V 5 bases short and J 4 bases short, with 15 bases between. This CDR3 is CASSKQEGSYEQYV. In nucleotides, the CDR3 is TGTGCCAGCAGTAAACAGGAGGGCAGTTACGAGCAGTACGTC.

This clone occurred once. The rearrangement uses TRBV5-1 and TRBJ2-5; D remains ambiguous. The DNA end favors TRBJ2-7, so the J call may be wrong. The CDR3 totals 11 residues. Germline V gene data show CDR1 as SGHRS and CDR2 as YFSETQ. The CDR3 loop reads CASSSSYEQYF. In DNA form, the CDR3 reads TGCGCCAGCAGCTCGAGCTACGAGCAGTACTTC.

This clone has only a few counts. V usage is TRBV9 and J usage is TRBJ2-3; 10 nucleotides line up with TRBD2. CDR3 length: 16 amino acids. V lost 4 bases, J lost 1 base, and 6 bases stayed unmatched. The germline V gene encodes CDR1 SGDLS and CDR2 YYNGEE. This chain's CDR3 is CASSRSGRGGTDTQYF. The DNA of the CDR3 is TGTGCCAGCAGCCGAAGCGGGAGGGGGGGCACAGATACGCAGTATTTT. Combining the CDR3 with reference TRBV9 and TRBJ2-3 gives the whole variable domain DSGVTQTPKHLITATGQRVTLRCSPRSGDLSVYWYQQSLDQGLQFLIQYYNGEERAKGNILERFSAQQFPDLHSELNLSSLELGDSALYFCASSRSGRGGTDTQYFGPGTRLTVL.

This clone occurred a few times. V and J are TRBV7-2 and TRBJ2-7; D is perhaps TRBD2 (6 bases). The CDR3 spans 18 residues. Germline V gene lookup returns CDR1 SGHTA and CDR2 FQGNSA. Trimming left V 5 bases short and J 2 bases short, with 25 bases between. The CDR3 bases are TGTGCCAGCAGCCAAGACTTGGCGCGGGGCGTCAAGGCCTACGAGCAGTACTTC. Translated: CASSQDLARGVKAYEQYF. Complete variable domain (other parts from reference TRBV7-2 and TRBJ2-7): GAGVSQSPSNKVTEKGKDVELRCDPISGHTALYWYRQSLGQGLEFLIYFQGNSAPDKSGLPSDRFSAERTGGSVSTLTIQRTQQEDSAVYLCASSQDLARGVKAYEQYFGPGTRLTVT.

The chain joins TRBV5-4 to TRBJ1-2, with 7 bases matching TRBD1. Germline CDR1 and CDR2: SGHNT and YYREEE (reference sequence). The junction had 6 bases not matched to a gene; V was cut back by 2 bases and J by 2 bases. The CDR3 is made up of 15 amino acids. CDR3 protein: CASSLWTGQNYGYTF. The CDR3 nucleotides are TGTGCCAGCAGCTTATGGACAGGCCAAAACTATGGCTACACCTTC. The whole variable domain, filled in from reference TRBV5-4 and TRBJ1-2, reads ETGVTQSPTHLIKTRGQQVTLRCSSQSGHNTVSWYQQALGQGPQFIFQYYREEENGRGNFPPRFSGLQFPNYSSELNVNALELDDSALYLCASSLWTGQNYGYTFGSGTRLTVV.